Below, 29 T cell receptor beta chains from the same sample are listed, as sequenced in a study of Graves' ophthalmopathy and Graves' hyperthyroidism. As the template, RNA transcripts were used to amplify TCR beta CDR3 regions. First-round RT-PCR relied on HTBI primers, and a second-round multiplex PCR came next. TCRdb fed the multiplex PCR reads into MiXCR, producing one record per CDR3 protein. This sample yields about 220,000 distinct CDR3 sequences, of which 20% to 25% are seen a single time; roughly 39% belongs to the top ten. Material: peripheral blood. These receptors all stem from a woman between 45 and 60 years old with Graves' ophthalmopathy.

V usage is TRBV7-2 and J usage is TRBJ1-2, with TRBD1 as a possible D gene (6 bases). Per the germline V gene, CDR1 is SGHTA and CDR2 is FQGNSA. CDR3 size: 14 residues. V shed 1 base and J shed 8 bases, with 14 bases lying between them. Here the CDR3 DNA reads TGTGCCAGCAGCTTAGGTCAGGGGTTTTTGGGCTACACCTTC. Its translation is CASSLGQGFLGYTF.

This clonotype was counted at least ten times. V is TRBV10-3 and J is TRBJ2-7, with 14 bases fitting TRBD2. V shed 1 base, J shed 6 bases, and the junction held 2 bases outside the gene matches. From germline, CDR1 is ENHRY and CDR2 SYGVKD. The CDR3 is made up of 15 amino acids. CDR3 nucleotides: TGTGCCATCAGTGAGTTGGGACTAGCGGGAGTCGAGCAGTACTTC. It encodes CAISELGLAGVEQYF.

At least ten counts were recorded for this clonotype. V gene TRBV18 combines with J gene TRBJ2-5; D uncertain. Per germline, CDR1 KGHSH and CDR2 LQKENI. This CDR3 region has 14 residues. The germline V and J ends were trimmed by 3 bases and 5 bases, with 13 bases remaining between them. CDR3 DNA sequence: TGTGCCAGCTCACCTCCTAGTATGTCGGAGACCCAGTACTTC. This sequence encodes CASSPPSMSETQYF.

At least ten counts were recorded for this clonotype. V and J are TRBV13 and TRBJ2-7, with D perhaps TRBD2 (6 bases). Germline CDR1 reads PRHDT; CDR2 reads FYEKMQ (reference sequence). This CDR3 contains 18 residues. Between the trimmed V and J ends, which lost 3 bases and 0 bases, there was a span of 21 bases. The CDR3 coding sequence is TGTGCCAGCAGCTTGGGTGACAGAATAGCGGAGAGCTCCTACGAGCAGTACTTC. This sequence encodes CASSLGDRIAESSYEQYF.

This clonotype was seen ten or more times. The chain uses TRBV28 and TRBJ1-1; D perhaps matches TRBD1 (6 bases). This CDR3 has 15 amino acids. Trimming stripped 6 bases from V and 0 bases from J, with 14 bases between. Germline CDR1 and CDR2: MDHEN and SYDVKM. CDR3 coding DNA: TGTGCCAGCAGAACCCGGACAGCTTTGAACACTGAAGCTTTCTTT. Protein product: CASRTRTALNTEAFF.

The chain recombines TRBV12-3 or TRBV12-4 with TRBJ2-7; D is ambiguous. V lost 6 bases, J lost 3 bases, and 12 bases lay in between. The CDR3 is 13 residues long. The CDR3, as DNA: TGTGCCAGCAGGCCAAACGGTGGCTACGAGCAGTACTTC. This encodes CASRPNGGYEQYF.

This clonotype appeared a few times. The chain carries TRBV30 and TRBJ2-2, with D perhaps given as TRBD1 or TRBD2 (5 bases each). V was trimmed by 3 bases and J by 3 bases, leaving 11 bases between them. CDR1 is GTSNPN and CDR2 is SVGIG in the germline V gene (reference sequence). CDR3 length: 14 residues. The CDR3 loop reads CAWRRDGDTGELFF. The CDR3 DNA reads as TGTGCCTGGAGAAGGGACGGGGACACCGGGGAGCTGTTTTTT.

This rearrangement joins TRBV2 to TRBJ2-7, with TRBD2 matching 8 bases. CDR1 and CDR2 from the germline V gene are SNHLY and FYNNEI. The CDR3 is 13 residues long. The V segment lost 7 bases and the J segment 2 bases; nucleotides outside the gene matches: 4. CDR3 amino acids: CASNGGDPYEQYF. In nucleotides, the CDR3 is TGTGCCAGCAACGGGGGGGATCCCTACGAGCAGTACTTC.

The J gene is TRBJ1-2, the V gene TRBV20-1, with TRBD1 matching 11 bases. The germline gives CDR1 DFQATT, CDR2 SNEGSKA (reference sequence). Trimming removed 5 bases from V and 5 bases from J; junction bases left unmatched: 4. The CDR3 consists of 13 residues. CDR3 nucleotide sequence: TGCAGTGCTTCGGACAGGGGGCGTTATGGCTACACCTTC. It is translated as CSASDRGRYGYTF.

The chain has TRBV12-3 or TRBV12-4 and TRBJ1-2; TRBD1 might be the D (5 bases). The CDR3 extends over 13 amino acids. CDR3 loop: CASGGQLNYGYTF. The CDR3 nucleotides read TGTGCGAGCGGCGGACAACTTAACTATGGCTACACCTTC.

As regards this clonotype: A much larger clone differs from this one at a single base, so this may be a read error. The chain links TRBV11-1 to TRBJ2-7, with a tentative D call TRBD1 (6 bases). CDR1 SGHAT and CDR2 FQDESV come from the germline V gene (reference sequence). V dropped 5 bases and J dropped 4 bases, with 12 bases sitting between them. The CDR3 loop spans 13 amino acids. The CDR3 coding sequence is TGTGCCAGCAGCCGGACAGTTAAGTACGAGCAGTACTTC. It encodes CASSRTVKYEQYF.

This clonotype was counted many times. V is TRBV7-3 and J is TRBJ1-1; the match to TRBD1 covers 7 bases. The V gene end was trimmed by 5 bases and the J gene end by 5 bases; junction bases not matched to a gene: 5. The CDR3 is 13 residues long. Germline V gene data show CDR1 as SGHTA and CDR2 as FQGTGA. The CDR3 DNA follows: TGTGCCAGCAGCCGCAGGGGGGGGACTGAAGCTTTCTTT. Its translation is CASSRRGGTEAFF.

This clonotype has just a few counts. J is TRBJ2-7 and V is TRBV6-5, with D uncertain. The CDR3 runs to 13 residues. Germline V gene sequence: CDR1 MNHEY, CDR2 SVGAGI. The germline V and J ends were trimmed by 4 bases and 0 bases, with 7 bases remaining between them. As DNA, the CDR3 is TGTGCCAGCAGTTTCCGGAGCTCCTACGAGCAGTACTTC. Its translation: CASSFRSSYEQYF.

At least ten counts were recorded for this clonotype. The chain employs TRBV9 and TRBJ2-2; 7 positions match TRBD2. V gave up 0 bases and J gave up 6 bases; unmatched junction bases: 5. Germline V gene data show CDR1 as SGDLS and CDR2 as YYNGEE. This CDR3 comprises 15 residues. The CDR3, as DNA: TGTGCCAGCAGCGTAGGTGGACTAGGAGCCGGGGAGCTGTTTTTT. This sequence encodes CASSVGGLGAGELFF.

As regards this clonotype: A much larger clone is a single base away; this may be a read error. J is TRBJ2-5 and V is TRBV6-5; no reliable D call. This CDR3 has 14 residues. CDR1 is MNHEY, CDR2 SVGAGI, per germline. In DNA form, the CDR3 reads TGTGCCAGCAGTTACGGCTCAGCCCAAGAGACCCTGTACTTC. Translation: CASSYGSAQETLYF.

There are many counts of this clonotype. The chain combines TRBV7-9 with TRBJ2-5, with 10 bases matching TRBD1. Per germline, CDR1 SEHNR and CDR2 FQNEAQ (reference sequence). This CDR3 comprises 15 residues. V shed 5 bases, J shed 2 bases, and the junction held 5 bases outside the gene matches. CDR3 coding DNA: TGTGCCAGCAGCAACCTGGGACAGGGGCAAGAGACCCAGTACTTC. Translated: CASSNLGQGQETQYF.

This clonotype showed up many times. The chain links TRBV7-3 to TRBJ1-2; D possibly corresponds to TRBD1 (5 bases). The CDR3 totals 15 residues. Germline assignment: CDR1 SGHTA and CDR2 FQGTGA. V dropped 4 bases and J dropped 6 bases, with 18 bases sitting between them. CDR3 residues: CASSSQAGGSDGYTF. The CDR3, as DNA: TGTGCCAGCAGCTCACAAGCGGGGGGGTCGGATGGCTACACCTTC. Full variable domain (rest looked up from reference TRBV7-3 and TRBJ1-2): GAGVSQTPSNKVTEKGKYVELRCDPISGHTALYWYRQSLGQGPEFLIYFQGTGAADDSGLPNDRFFAVRPEGSVSTLKIQRTERGDSAVYLCASSSQAGGSDGYTFGSGTRLTVV.

This clonotype was seen ten or more times. This sequence joins TRBV5-1 and TRBJ1-1, with a weak D call TRBD1 (5 bases). V was trimmed by 1 base and J by 4 bases, leaving 11 bases between them. Germline CDR1 SGHRS, CDR2 YFSETQ. The CDR3 consists of 14 residues. CDR3 loop: CASSLSAGPTEAFF. CDR3 DNA: TGCGCCAGCAGCTTGTCGGCAGGGCCCACTGAAGCTTTCTTT.

This clonotype was counted a single time. The genes are TRBV13 and TRBJ2-7; 7 bases fit TRBD2. The CDR3 loop spans 16 amino acids. Germline V CDR1 and CDR2: PRHDT, FYEKMQ (reference sequence). V lost 5 bases, J lost 2 bases, and 12 bases stayed unmatched. CDR3 DNA: TGTGCCAGCAGCCGCGGGGGACGGGGTTCTCCCTACGAGCAGTACTTC. Translation gives CASSRGGRGSPYEQYF. Looking up the rest from reference TRBV13 and TRBJ2-7 gives the full variable domain: AAGVIQSPRHLIKEKRETATLKCYPIPRHDTVYWYQQGPGQDPQFLISFYEKMQSDKGSIPDRFSAQQFSDYHSELNMSSLELGDSALYFCASSRGGRGSPYEQYFGPGTRLTVT.

This clonotype was detected ten times or more. The chain has TRBV20-1 and TRBJ2-7; TRBD2 agrees at 8 bases. This CDR3 has 12 amino acids. Per germline, CDR1 DFQATT and CDR2 SNEGSKA (reference sequence). The CDR3 region has the DNA TGCAGGGGACTAGAGGGGGGGGGCGAGCAGTACTTC. This gives the protein CRGLEGGGEQYF.

This clonotype was seen many times. V and J are TRBV2 and TRBJ2-7, with D possibly being TRBD1 (6 bases). The CDR3 runs to 12 residues. Germline lookup yields CDR1 SNHLY and CDR2 FYNNEI. V lost 3 bases to trimming and J lost 3 bases, with 6 bases between them. CDR3 coding DNA: TGTGCCAGCAGTGAGACAGGCTACGAGCAGTACTTC. This codes for CASSETGYEQYF.

This clonotype was found many times. The chain links TRBV9 to TRBJ1-3; D unclear. In germline, CDR1 is SGDLS, CDR2 YYNGEE. This CDR3 spans 14 amino acids. V gave up 2 bases and J gave up 4 bases, with 10 bases separating them. CDR3 sequence: CASSVSGLGNTIYF. The CDR3 DNA is TGTGCCAGCAGCGTCTCGGGGTTAGGAAACACCATATATTTT. The full variable domain, rest sourced from reference TRBV9 and TRBJ1-3, is DSGVTQTPKHLITATGQRVTLRCSPRSGDLSVYWYQQSLDQGLQFLIQYYNGEERAKGNILERFSAQQFPDLHSELNLSSLELGDSALYFCASSVSGLGNTIYFGEGSWLTVV.

This clonotype was counted at least ten times. The chain couples TRBV10-2 to TRBJ1-3; D remains ambiguous. Per germline, CDR1 WSHSY and CDR2 SAAADI. Trimming removed 6 bases from V and 0 bases from J, with 9 bases in between. The CDR3 totals 14 residues. CDR3 coding DNA: TGCGCCAGCAGCGACGGAGCCTCTGGAAACACCATATATTTT. This sequence encodes CASSDGASGNTIYF.

The chain uses TRBV7-9 and TRBJ1-2; D unresolved. CDR3 length equals 14 residues. Trimming pared 2 bases from V and 6 bases from J, leaving 13 bases between. CDR1 is SEHNR, CDR2 FQNEAQ, per germline (reference sequence). This chain's CDR3 is CASSLSEQLDGYTF. DNA for the CDR3: TGTGCCAGCAGCTTAAGCGAGCAGCTAGATGGCTACACCTTC. Drawing the rest from reference TRBV7-9 and TRBJ1-2, the complete variable domain is DTGVSQNPRHKITKRGQNVTFRCDPISEHNRLYWYRQTLGQGPEFLTYFQNEAQLEKSRLLSDRFSAERPKGSFSTLEIQRTEQGDSAMYLCASSLSEQLDGYTFGSGTRLTVV.

There are many counts of this clonotype. The chain joins TRBV27 to TRBJ2-2, with a possible D match to TRBD2 (5 bases). The ends were cut back, 3 bases at V and 6 bases at J, with 14 bases in the middle. The CDR3 covers 15 residues. The germline gives CDR1 MNHEY, CDR2 SMNVEV (reference sequence). The CDR3 bases are TGTGCCAGCAGTTTGAGGCAGAGGGCTGCCGGGGAGCTGTTTTTT. Its protein is CASSLRQRAAGELFF.

The rearrangement links TRBV12-3 or TRBV12-4 to TRBJ2-7; the D gene is possibly TRBD1 (5 bases). This CDR3 has 12 amino acids. Trimming pared 5 bases from V and 4 bases from J, leaving 9 bases between. The DNA for the CDR3 is TGTGCCAGCAGTGTGAAGGGGTACGAGCAGTACTTC. Its translation: CASSVKGYEQYF.

The sample holds a few counts of this clonotype. The V call is TRBV5-5, the J call TRBJ2-5, with 7 nucleotides matching TRBD2. The CDR3 totals 16 residues. V lost 4 bases, J lost 2 bases, and 11 bases stayed unmatched. Germline V CDR1 and CDR2: SGHKS, YYEKEE (reference sequence). CDR3 loop: CASSPPSRGGQETQYF. The CDR3 nucleotides read TGTGCCAGCAGCCCTCCTAGCCGGGGAGGGCAAGAGACCCAGTACTTC.

This clonotype was picked up one time. The chain recombines TRBV12-3 or TRBV12-4 with TRBJ1-2, with TRBD1 identical over 9 bases. The CDR3 sequence is 15 residues long. The V and J ends lost 0 bases and 8 bases, in that order; junction bases with no gene match: 7. CDR3 coding DNA: TGTGCCAGCAGTTTAGCGGACAGGGGTCTCGTCGGCTACACCTTC. Encoded protein: CASSLADRGLVGYTF.

The rearrangement uses TRBV20-1 and TRBJ1-1; 8 nucleotides match TRBD1. Per germline, CDR1 DFQATT and CDR2 SNEGSKA (reference sequence). The CDR3 runs 16 residues. V dropped 2 bases and J dropped 5; count of bases not matched to a gene: 13. For the CDR3, the DNA is TGCAGTGCTAGACTCAACAACAGGGGGACAGGAACTGAAGCTTTCTTT. Amino acid sequence: CSARLNNRGTGTEAFF.